Below are 23 T cell receptor beta chains sequenced from a single sample in a study of early T cells in non-severe SARS-CoV-2 infection. TCRdb analysed the 5' RACE reads with MiXCR anew, one entry per CDR3 protein. This sample has approximately 65,000 distinct CDR3 sequences; about 11% occur once, and the top ten carry 2.9%. Sequencing was performed on whole blood, taken at baseline. These receptor sequences come from an adult who was a healthcare worker with PCR-confirmed SARS-CoV-2 infection or an uninfected control (not recorded which).

This clonotype was seen a handful of times. The rearrangement joins TRBV20-1 to TRBJ1-1, with D possibly matching TRBD1 (5 bases). CDR1 is DFQATT and CDR2 is SNEGSKA in the germline V gene (reference sequence). V was pared by 0 bases and J by 5 bases, with 13 bases between. CDR3 length: 14 amino acids. CDR3 in amino acids: CSARDVGLGTEAFF. In nucleotides, the CDR3 is TGCAGTGCTAGAGATGTGGGGCTAGGGACTGAAGCTTTCTTT.

This clonotype has a count of ten or more. The rearrangement joins TRBV7-6 to TRBJ2-1; no reliable D call. Trimming took 3 bases from V and 1 from J, leaving 7 bases between them. CDR3 length: 14 amino acids. CDR1 is SGHVS, CDR2 FNYEAQ, per germline. This CDR3 reads CASSFAESYNEQFF. The CDR3 nucleotides are TGTGCCAGCAGCTTCGCGGAATCCTACAATGAGCAGTTCTTC.

This clonotype was observed a few times. The rearrangement joins TRBV18 to TRBJ2-7, with D unclear. The CDR3 consists of 14 residues. Germline CDR1 reads KGHSH; CDR2 reads LQKENI. With 2 bases removed from V and 3 bases from J, the gap between germline ends came to 11 bases. As DNA, the CDR3 is TGTGCCAGCTCACCAATCGACCGAGGCTACGAGCAGTACTTC. Its protein product is CASSPIDRGYEQYF.

This clonotype has only a few counts. The rearrangement uses TRBV7-2 and TRBJ2-1; the match to TRBD2 covers 8 bases. Germline-derived CDR1 and CDR2 are SGHTA and FQGNSA. The CDR3 is made up of 16 amino acids. Trimming at V came to 5 bases and at J to 9 bases, leaving 15 bases not matched to a gene. CDR3 sequence reads: CASSHHFGGGSSEQFF. The CDR3 coding sequence is TGTGCCAGCAGCCACCACTTCGGGGGGGGGAGTAGTGAGCAGTTCTTC.

This clonotype has just a few counts. J is TRBJ2-3 and V is TRBV6-6; a weak D match, TRBD1 (7 bases). In germline, CDR1 is MNHNY, CDR2 SVGAGI (reference sequence). Trimming took 10 bases from V and 0 from J, leaving 26 bases between them. This CDR3 has 18 residues. As DNA, the CDR3 is TGTGCCACATTACAAGGGGGACTGGGACAGCGAAGCACAGATACGCAGTATTTT. Encoded protein: CATLQGGLGQRSTDTQYF.

This clonotype was counted only a few times. The chain uses TRBV5-5 and TRBJ2-3; D possibly corresponds to TRBD2 (6 bases). V dropped 6 bases and J dropped 7 bases, with 18 bases sitting between them. The CDR3 is 14 residues long. Germline loops: CDR1 SGHKS, CDR2 YYEKEE (reference sequence). The CDR3 here is CASIELFGGNTQYF. The DNA for the CDR3 is TGTGCCAGCATTGAGCTTTTTGGGGGGAATACGCAGTATTTT.

This clonotype showed up just a few times. J is TRBJ2-1 and V is TRBV27; 7 bases are a match to TRBD2. J lost 3 bases, V lost 2 bases, and 1 base had no gene match. The CDR3 covers 14 residues. CDR1 is MNHEY and CDR2 is SMNVEV in the germline V gene (reference sequence). CDR3 amino acids: CASSLAGVYNEQFF. In nucleotides, the CDR3 is TGTGCCAGCAGTTTAGCGGGGGTCTACAATGAGCAGTTCTTC.

This clonotype has just a few counts. V and J are TRBV12-3 or TRBV12-4 and TRBJ2-2; 14 positions match TRBD2. The V gene end was trimmed by 4 bases and the J gene end by 5 bases; junction bases not matched to a gene: 9. The CDR3 spans 18 residues. The CDR3 here is CASSSRLAGGLRTGELFF. The CDR3, as DNA: TGTGCCAGCAGTTCCCGACTAGCGGGGGGGCTAAGGACCGGGGAGCTGTTTTTT.

The rearrangement links TRBV27 to TRBJ1-4; D not certain. Per germline, CDR1 MNHEY and CDR2 SMNVEV (reference sequence). This CDR3 has 14 amino acids. V was cut by 8 bases and J by 4 bases, with 14 bases left in between. In DNA form, the CDR3 reads TGTGCCAGCGGAGCGAGAAACTTTAATGAAAAACTGTTTTTT. It yields the protein CASGARNFNEKLFF.

The chain joins TRBV29-1 to TRBJ2-2; either TRBD1 or TRBD2 may supply D (5 bases each). The ends were cut back, 7 bases at V and 6 bases at J, with 15 bases in the middle. The length of the CDR3 is 13 residues. CDR1 and CDR2 from the germline V gene are SQVTM and ANQGSEA. The CDR3 spells CSARDDWAGELFF. The CDR3 nucleotides are TGCAGCGCACGGGACGACTGGGCCGGGGAGCTGTTTTTT.

This clonotype was seen repeatedly, ten times or more. This rearrangement joins TRBV2 to TRBJ2-3; 9 bases agree with TRBD2. The CDR3 length is 15 residues. Trimming removed 8 bases from V and 5 bases from J; junction bases left unmatched: 11. Per germline, CDR1 SNHLY and CDR2 FYNNEI. CDR3 region: CASGDPSGVGDTQYF. In DNA form, the CDR3 reads TGTGCCAGCGGGGACCCTAGCGGGGTAGGAGATACGCAGTATTTT. The complete variable domain, with remaining parts taken from reference TRBV2 and TRBJ2-3, reads EPEVTQTPSHQVTQMGQEVILRCVPISNHLYFYWYRQILGQKVEFLVSFYNNEISEKSEIFDDQFSVERPDGSNFTLKIRSTKLEDSAMYFCASGDPSGVGDTQYFGPGTRLTVL.

This clonotype was recorded many times. V gene TRBV20-1 combines with J gene TRBJ2-3, with 7 nucleotides matching TRBD2. The CDR3 contains 14 residues. Germline CDR1 and CDR2: DFQATT and SNEGSKA (reference sequence). V dropped 4 bases and J dropped 0; count of bases not matched to a gene: 4. Here the CDR3 DNA reads TGCAGTGCTATGGGAGGGGTCAGCACAGATACGCAGTATTTT. Translating it yields CSAMGGVSTDTQYF.

The chain uses TRBV20-1 and TRBJ1-2, with a possible D match to TRBD1 (5 bases). Per the germline V gene, CDR1 is DFQATT and CDR2 is SNEGSKA (reference sequence). The CDR3 is 14 amino acids. V gave up 6 bases and J gave up 3 bases, with 17 bases separating them. CDR3 DNA: TGCAGTGCATCTCCGGCGGGGGAACACTATGGCTACACCTTC. This encodes CSASPAGEHYGYTF.

The CDR3 DNA is TGTGCCAGCAGTGAAGCTCCCGGGACAGGAACACCCCAAGAGACCCAGTACTTC. Protein product: CASSEAPGTGTPQETQYF. This chain links TRBV6-1 with TRBJ2-5; 8 bases agree with TRBD1. This CDR3 region has 18 residues. After removal of 0 bases from V and 1 base from J, the junction contained 10 bases not matched to a gene. Germline CDR1 is MNHNS and CDR2 is SASEGT.

The V and J genes are TRBV27 and TRBJ2-7; unclear D gene. Trimming removed 6 bases at V and 2 bases at J, with 17 bases between. Germline V gene sequence: CDR1 MNHEY, CDR2 SMNVEV (reference sequence). This CDR3 comprises 15 residues. In nucleotides, the CDR3 is TGTGCCAGCAGCCAAGCAGGCAGAGAGACCTACGAGCAGTACTTC. This encodes CASSQAGRETYEQYF.

The table lists this clonotype with many counts. The CDR3 nucleotides read TGTGCTAGTAGACCTAGCGGGGGGTACAATGAGCAGTTCTTC. Its protein product is CASRPSGGYNEQFF. The rearrangement joins TRBV12-5 to TRBJ2-1; 11 bases fit TRBD2. The germline CDR1 and CDR2 sequences are LGHNT and FRNRAP. The CDR3 is 14 residues long. The V segment lost 8 bases and the J segment 4 bases; nucleotides outside the gene matches: 4.

The CDR3 here is CASTPRLGGAGANVLTF. For the CDR3, the DNA is TGTGCCAGCACCCCCAGGTTGGGGGGCGCTGGGGCCAACGTCCTGACTTTC. This chain links TRBV7-8 with TRBJ2-6; tentatively, D is TRBD1 or TRBD2 (6 bases each). Trimming removed 7 bases from V and 2 bases from J, with 18 bases in between. Germline CDR1 reads SGHVS; CDR2 reads FQNEAQ. The CDR3 contains 17 residues. Full variable domain (rest looked up from reference TRBV7-8 and TRBJ2-6): GAGVSQSPRYKVAKRGQDVALRCDPISGHVSLFWYQQALGQGPEFLTYFQNEAQLDKSGLPSDRFFAERPEGSVSTLKIQRTQQEDSAVYLCASTPRLGGAGANVLTFGAGSRLTVL.

This clonotype was picked up a small number of times. CDR3 sequence reads: CASRAGTDYEQYF. The CDR3 DNA sequence: TGCGCCAGCAGAGCGGGGACCGACTACGAGCAGTACTTC. The chain links TRBV5-1 to TRBJ2-7, with 7 bases fitting TRBD2. V was clipped by 5 bases and J by 3 bases; unmatched bases: 5. The CDR3 has 13 amino acids. Germline lookup yields CDR1 SGHRS and CDR2 YFSETQ. The full variable domain, with the rest looked up from reference TRBV5-1 and TRBJ2-7, is KAGVTQTPRYLIKTRGQQVTLSCSPISGHRSVSWYQQTPGQGLQFLFEYFSETQRNKGNFPGRFSGRQFSNSRSEMNVSTLELGDSALYLCASRAGTDYEQYFGPGTRLTVT.

This clonotype occurred many times. The J gene is TRBJ1-1, the V gene TRBV7-9; no clear D gene. The CDR3 totals 11 residues. CDR1 is SEHNR, CDR2 FQNEAQ, per germline (reference sequence). Trimming pared 5 bases from V and 4 bases from J, leaving 5 bases between. The CDR3 region has the DNA TGTGCCAGCAGCCTAATCACTGAAGCTTTCTTT. This sequence encodes CASSLITEAFF.

This clonotype was found a few times. The rearrangement links TRBV7-6 to TRBJ1-3, with 10 nucleotides matching TRBD1. CDR3 length: 16 residues. Looked up from germline, CDR1 is SGHVS and CDR2 is FNYEAQ. The J segment lost 2 bases and the V segment lost 5 bases, leaving 6 bases of the junction unmatched. The CDR3 region is CASSPRQGAAGNTIYF. The CDR3 DNA follows: TGTGCCAGCAGCCCACGACAGGGGGCAGCTGGAAACACCATATATTTT.

The chain has TRBV5-1 and TRBJ2-1, with 11 nucleotides matching TRBD2. The CDR3 is made up of 18 amino acids. Trimming cost V 0 bases and J 0 bases; bases outside gene matches: 5. CDR1 SGHRS and CDR2 YFSETQ come from the germline V gene. For the CDR3, the DNA is TGCGCCAGCAGCTTGGCGGGGACTAGCGGTAGCTCCTACAATGAGCAGTTCTTC. As protein: CASSLAGTSGSSYNEQFF. Together with reference TRBV5-1 and TRBJ2-1, the CDR3 gives the full variable domain: KAGVTQTPRYLIKTRGQQVTLSCSPISGHRSVSWYQQTPGQGLQFLFEYFSETQRNKGNFPGRFSGRQFSNSRSEMNVSTLELGDSALYLCASSLAGTSGSSYNEQFFGPGTRLTVL.

This clonotype was found a few times. V usage is TRBV5-1 and J usage is TRBJ2-3, with TRBD2 matching over 12 bases. Germline assignment: CDR1 SGHRS and CDR2 YFSETQ. This CDR3 comprises 19 residues. With 0 bases clipped from V and 0 bases from J, the junction kept 8 bases outside the gene matches. CDR3 DNA: TGCGCCAGCAGCTTGGGTCGGCTAGCGGGGGGGGCTAGCACAGATACGCAGTATTTT. This sequence encodes CASSLGRLAGGASTDTQYF.

CDR3 sequence (DNA): TGTGCCAGCAGCTTGTGGGGGGAATACGAGCAGTACTTC. Translation gives CASSLWGEYEQYF. The rearrangement links TRBV5-4 to TRBJ2-7; maybe TRBD2 (6 bases). In germline, CDR1 is SGHNT, CDR2 YYREEE (reference sequence). There are 13 residues in the CDR3. With 1 base removed from V and 4 bases from J, the gap between germline ends came to 9 bases.